The clone carrying this T cell receptor (beta chain) has ten or more counts. This CDR3 is built from 12 residues. The V end was cut by 5 bases, the J end by 9 bases, with 14 bases between. Germline loops: CDR1 SGHVS, CDR2 FNYEAQ. The data derive from a study of spatial heterogeneity in lung cancer. Overall study context: An average of more than ten raw reads was observed per unique TCR and UMI combination.

In TCRdb, the 5' RACE reads were re-called with MiXCR into one record per CDR3 protein. This repertoire shows under 150,000 distinct CDR3 sequences, roughly an eighth found once; its top ten account for over 15%. As to time point: blood at routine non-recurrence follow-up after resection. Whole RNA was taken from tumor, nontumor lung or frozen PBMC; it was then sequenced unsorted. The sequences come from PBMCs, collected at follow-up. This chain joins TRBV7-6 and TRBJ2-7; D is uncertain. This clonotype originated in a male donor with early-stage non-small cell lung cancer. The CDR3: CASSNVRTGQYF. CDR3 nucleotides: TGTGCCAGCAGCAACGTTCGGACGGGGCAGTACTTC.